This T cell receptor beta chain was retrieved from a study of regulatory T cells in long-lasting Graves disease. iRepertoire HTBI primers and Arm-PCR of CDR3 regions built TCR beta libraries. In TCRdb, the multiplex PCR reads were re-called with MiXCR into one record per CDR3 protein. In the table there are about 610,000 distinct CDR3 sequences, roughly a sixth of which are singletons. Points from the study as a whole: Relative to newly diagnosed Graves' patients, persistent ones had lower TCR diversity.

Regarding time point: newly diagnosed GD, antithyroid drugs for less than 3 months. The TCR library was made from RNA that had been extracted from PBMCs in TRIzol. Graves' disease diagnosis was established per American Thyroid Association guidelines. A remark on this clonotype: Antigen specificity is unknown.

Trimming shortened V by 2 bases and J by 3 bases, and 14 bases separated the two germline ends. This CDR3 comprises 16 residues. Per the germline V gene, CDR1 is MNHNS and CDR2 is SASEGT. The same data also contributed to another study, on T cells in Graves' hyperthyroidism and ophthalmopathy. That source reports: Newly diagnosed hyperthyroidism patients aged 18 to 65 years had disease lasting under 2 months. In the blood, most expanded thyroid clonotypes above 0.001 appeared as well.

The chain is built from TRBV6-1 and TRBJ2-1; D is possibly TRBD2 (6 bases). The receptor was derived from a man between 18 and 29 years old with Graves disease. The specimen comprised peripheral blood mononuclear cells (PBMCs), sampled at new diagnosis, from a patient treated with antithyroid drugs. This chain's CDR3 is CASSEFLALGYNEQFF. The CDR3 bases are TGTGCCAGCAGTGAATTCCTAGCGCTTGGCTACAATGAGCAGTTCTTC.